This T cell receptor (beta chain) was observed in a study of sequential checkpoint blockade in melanoma. Whole-study context: Randomization was 1:1 between first-line nivolumab→ipilimumab and ipilimumab→nivolumab. Each arm's sequence ended with maintenance nivolumab.

The ends lost 0 bases at V and 8 bases at J; junction bases unmatched: 12. The CDR3 runs to 16 residues. The germline CDR1 and CDR2 sequences are MGHRA and YSYEKL. Method: immunoSEQ multiplex PCR; TCRdb's copy keeps in-frame clones and lacks some. Found here are about 18,000 clones, about 66% of them singletons; the top ten hold about an eighth. Stated treatment: randomized to nivolumab then ipilimumab (arm A) or the reverse (arm B). Patients had received no earlier DNA-damaging chemotherapy. From thawed PBMCs, live CD3+CD8+ cells negative for CD19 and CD56 were sorted. The source was CD8+ T cells sorted from blood (inferred from file names), collected from a patient given nivolumab and ipilimumab in sequence. This sequence was found in a human donor with melanoma. J is TRBJ1-2 and V is TRBV4-1; 7 positions match TRBD1. The CDR3 here is CASSQDSRQGVYGYTF. The CDR3 nucleotides read TGCGCCAGCAGCCAAGATTCGAGACAGGGTGTATACGGCTACACCTTC.